This entry features one T cell receptor beta chain sequence. Cohort assignment relied on participant-reported clinical history. Clones were read by immunoSEQ multiplex PCR, and TCRdb kept only the in-frame ones, dropping some. The sample consists of some 300,000 clones, more than 75% of them appearing once. The sample comes from a study of blood T cell repertoires in COVID-19. The germline gives CDR1 SGDLS, CDR2 YYNGEE. The V end lost 5 bases, the J end lost 5 bases, and 10 bases lay between the germline ends. The CDR3 consists of 12 residues. The clonotype originates from a woman aged 55 to 70 in a cohort exposed to, infected with or recovered from COVID-19 (not recorded which). Material: PBMCs or T cells enriched from blood (not recorded which). The chain has TRBV9 and TRBJ2-5; D gene ambiguous. The CDR3 bases are TGTGCCAGCAGTGCGAACTTGGAGACCCAGTACTTC. It yields the protein CASSANLETQYF.